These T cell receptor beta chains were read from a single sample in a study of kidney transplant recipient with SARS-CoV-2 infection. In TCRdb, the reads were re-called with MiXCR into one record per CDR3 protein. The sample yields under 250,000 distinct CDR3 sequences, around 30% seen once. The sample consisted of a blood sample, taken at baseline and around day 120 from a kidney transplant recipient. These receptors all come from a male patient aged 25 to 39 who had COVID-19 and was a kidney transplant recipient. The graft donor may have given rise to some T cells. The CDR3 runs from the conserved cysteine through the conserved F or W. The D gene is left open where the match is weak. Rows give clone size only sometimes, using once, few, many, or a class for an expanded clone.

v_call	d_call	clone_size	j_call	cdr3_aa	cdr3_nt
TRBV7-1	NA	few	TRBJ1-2	CASSKEDHEGKTYGYTF	TGTGCCAGCAGCAAGGAGGATCACGAGGGAAAGACCTATGGCTACACCTTC
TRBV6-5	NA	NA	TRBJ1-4	CASSAHPEANEKLFF	TGTGCCAGCAGTGCCCATCCGGAGGCCAATGAAAAACTGTTTTTT
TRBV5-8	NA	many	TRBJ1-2	CASKSGHPRKTYGYTF	TGTGCCAGCAAGTCGGGTCATCCACGAAAGACCTATGGCTACACCTTC
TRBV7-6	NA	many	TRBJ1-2	CASSEFFESRKTYGYTF	TGTGCCAGCAGCGAGTTTTTTGAATCTCGAAAGACCTATGGCTACACCTTC
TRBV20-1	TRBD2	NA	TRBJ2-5	CSARGGPSGRRETQYF	TGCAGTGCTAGAGGGGGGCCTAGCGGGAGGAGGGAGACCCAGTACTTC
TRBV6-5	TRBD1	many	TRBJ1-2	CASRAGTGANYGYTF	TGTGCCAGCAGAGCCGGGACAGGGGCTAACTATGGCTACACCTTC
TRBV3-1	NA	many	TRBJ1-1	CASSGASPISIRTEAFF	TGTGCCAGCAGCGGTGCTTCTCCCATTTCAATTCGCACTGAAGCTTTCTTT
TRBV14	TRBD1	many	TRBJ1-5	CASSQAGGPRHF	TGTGCCAGCAGCCAAGCAGGGGGCCCTCGGCATTTT
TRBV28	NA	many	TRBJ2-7	CASRLLARRPYEQYF	TGTGCCAGCCGGTTATTAGCGAGGAGGCCCTACGAGCAGTACTTC
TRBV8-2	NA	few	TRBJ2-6	CGRAVRITQSRANVLTF	TGTGGCAGGGCGGTCAGGATAACACAAAGTCGGGCCAACGTCCTGACTTTC
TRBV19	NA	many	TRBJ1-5	CASDPQGRGSQPQHF	TGTGCCAGTGATCCACAAGGGAGGGGTAGTCAGCCCCAGCATTTT
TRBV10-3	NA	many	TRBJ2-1	CAIKWSGQPYNEQFF	TGTGCCATCAAGTGGAGCGGTCAACCCTACAATGAGCAGTTCTTC
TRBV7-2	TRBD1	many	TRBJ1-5	CASSPRTGRNQPQHF	TGTGCCAGCAGCCCGAGGACAGGGAGAAATCAGCCCCAGCATTTT
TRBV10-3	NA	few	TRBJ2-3	CAISEASTDTQYF	TGTGCCATCAGTGAGGCTAGCACAGATACGCAGTATTTT
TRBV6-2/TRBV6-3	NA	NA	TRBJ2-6	CASSSSQWCYKVGPTLTF	TGTGCCAGCAGTTCGTCGCAGTGGTGCTACAAAGTCGGGCCAACTCTGACTTTC
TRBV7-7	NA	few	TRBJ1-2	CASSRILKCRKTYGYTF	TGTGCCAGCAGCCGCATTCTTAAGTGCCGAAAGACCTATGGCTACACCTTC
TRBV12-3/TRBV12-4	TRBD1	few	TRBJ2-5	CASSFEQGAQETQYF	TGTGCCAGCAGTTTCGAACAGGGGGCTCAAGAGACCCAGTACTTC
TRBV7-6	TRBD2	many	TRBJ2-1	CASTVRREGPYNEQFF	TGTGCCAGCACCGTTCGGCGGGAGGGCCCCTACAATGAGCAGTTCTTC
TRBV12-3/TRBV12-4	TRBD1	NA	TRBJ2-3	CASFGHGQGVHWDTDTQYF	TGTGCCAGCTTCGGCCATGGACAGGGTGTCCATTGGGACACAGATACGCAGTATTTT
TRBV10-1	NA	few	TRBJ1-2	CASSIQGRSRKTYGYTF	TGCGCCAGCAGTATTCAGGGAAGATCGCGAAAGACCTATGGCTACACCTTC
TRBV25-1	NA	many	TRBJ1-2	CASSFQSELGKTYGYTF	TGTGCCAGCAGTTTTCAATCAGAACTGGGAAAGACCTATGGCTACACCTTC
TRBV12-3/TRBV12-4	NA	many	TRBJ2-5	CASSLVGQETQYF	TGTGCCAGCAGTTTAGTAGGGCAAGAGACCCAGTACTTC
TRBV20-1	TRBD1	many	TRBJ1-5	CSASRGQGAGQPQHF	TGCAGTGCTAGCAGAGGACAGGGGGCAGGACAGCCCCAGCATTTT
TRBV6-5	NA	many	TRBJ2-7	CASSQGRYEQYF	TGTGCCAGCAGCCAAGGGAGGTACGAGCAGTACTTC
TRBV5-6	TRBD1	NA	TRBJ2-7	CASSLEGQGGKTYEQYF	TGTGCCAGCAGCTTGGAGGGACAGGGGGGGAAGACCTACGAGCAGTACTTC
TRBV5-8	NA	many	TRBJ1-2	CASATDHPRKTYGYTF	TGTGCCAGCGCGACGGATCATCCACGAAAGACCTATGGCTACACCTTC
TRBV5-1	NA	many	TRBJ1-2	CASGTRSVRKTYGYTF	TGCGCCAGCGGAACCCGATCGGTTCGAAAGACCTATGGCTACACCTTC
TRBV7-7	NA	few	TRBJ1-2	CASSTETKCRKTYGYTF	TGTGCCAGCAGCACCGAAACTAAGTGCCGAAAGACCTATGGCTACACCTTC
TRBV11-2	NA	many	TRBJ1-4	CASSSQATNEKLFF	TGTGCCAGCAGCTCCCAAGCAACTAATGAAAAACTGTTTTTT
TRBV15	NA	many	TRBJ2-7	CATSRGGSSAYEQYF	TGTGCCACCAGCAGAGGAGGGAGTAGTGCCTACGAGCAGTACTTC
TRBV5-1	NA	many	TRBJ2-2	CASSFDPRATGELFF	TGCGCCAGCAGCTTCGACCCCAGGGCCACCGGGGAGCTGTTTTTT
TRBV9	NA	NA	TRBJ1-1	CASSVGNAMNTEAFF	TGTGCCAGCAGCGTAGGGAACGCCATGAACACTGAAGCTTTCTTT
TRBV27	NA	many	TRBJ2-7	CASSPRQGTTYEQYF	TGTGCCAGCAGTCCTCGCCAGGGCACTACCTACGAGCAGTACTTC
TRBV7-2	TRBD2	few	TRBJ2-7	CASSPQPGGRYEQYF	TGTGCCAGCAGCCCCCAGCCGGGGGGTCGGTACGAGCAGTACTTC
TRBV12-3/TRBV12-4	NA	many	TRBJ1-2	CASSTLITAGKTYGYTF	TGTGCCAGCAGTACCCTAATCACAGCAGGAAAGACCTATGGCTACACCTTC
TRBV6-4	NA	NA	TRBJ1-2	CASSRTGSHGKTYDYTF	TGTGCCAGCAGTCGGACGGGCTCACACGGAAAGACCTATGACTACACCTTC
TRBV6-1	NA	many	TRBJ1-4	CASSEPHRAANEKLFF	TGTGCCAGCAGTGAACCACACAGGGCTGCTAATGAAAAACTGTTTTTT
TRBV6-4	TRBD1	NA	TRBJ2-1	CASSVKGQGGNEQFF	TGTGCCAGCAGTGTTAAAGGACAGGGGGGAAATGAGCAGTTCTTC
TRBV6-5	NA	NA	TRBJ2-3	CASSYSGGTDTQYF	TGTGCCAGCAGTTACAGCGGAGGCACAGATACGCAGTATTTT
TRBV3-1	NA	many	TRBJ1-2	CASSFGGTASGYTF	TGTGCCAGCAGCTTTGGCGGGACGGCGAGTGGCTACACCTTC
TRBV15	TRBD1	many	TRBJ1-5	CATSRTGDNQPQHF	TGTGCCACCAGCAGGACAGGGGACAATCAGCCCCAGCATTTT
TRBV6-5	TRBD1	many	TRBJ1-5	CASSYAGGGQPQHF	TGTGCCAGCAGTTACGCAGGGGGAGGACAGCCCCAGCATTTT
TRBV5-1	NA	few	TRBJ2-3	CASSLARGAARPDTQYF	TGCGCCAGCAGCTTGGCCCGGGGGGCCGCGCGGCCAGATACGCAGTATTTT
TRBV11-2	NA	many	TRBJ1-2	CASSAKLTSRKTYGYTF	TGTGCCAGCAGCGCCAAATTAACAAGCAGAAAGACCTATGGCTACACCTTC
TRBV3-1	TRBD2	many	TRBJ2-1	CASSQAPGLAANEQFF	TGTGCCAGCAGCCAAGCACCGGGACTAGCGGCCAATGAGCAGTTCTTC
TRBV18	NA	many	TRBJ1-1	CASSPTSRRVEAFF	TGTGCCAGCTCACCTACAAGCCGACGGGTTGAAGCTTTCTTT
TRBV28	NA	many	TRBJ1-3	CASSLTVTGNTIYF	TGTGCCAGCAGCCTAACCGTGACTGGAAACACCATATATTTT
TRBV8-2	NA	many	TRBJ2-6	CGNRCRITQSRANVLTF	TGTGGCAACCGTTGCAGGATAACACAAAGTCGGGCCAACGTCCTGACTTTC
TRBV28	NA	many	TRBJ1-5	CASRRVGTSDQPQHF	TGTGCCAGCAGGAGGGTGGGGACCTCGGATCAGCCCCAGCATTTT
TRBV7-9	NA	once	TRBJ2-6	CASSLAGPGANVLTF	TGTGCCAGCAGCTTGGCAGGGCCTGGGGCCAACGTCCTGACTTTC
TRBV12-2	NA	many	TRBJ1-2	CASRLGGTPRKTYGYTF	TGTGCAAGTCGCTTAGGGGGGACTCCACGAAAGACCTATGGCTACACCTTC
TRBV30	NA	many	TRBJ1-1	CAWSSAFGTEAFF	TGTGCCTGGAGTTCGGCGTTTGGCACTGAAGCTTTCTTT
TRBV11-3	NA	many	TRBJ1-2	CASSLDIDLGKTYGYTF	TGTGCCAGCAGCCTTGATATCGATCTCGGAAAGACCTATGGCTACACCTTC
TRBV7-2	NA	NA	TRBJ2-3	CASSLGGTGTDTQYF	TGTGCCAGCAGCTTAGGAGGGACGGGTACAGATACGCAGTATTTT
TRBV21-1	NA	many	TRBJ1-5	CASSKAGQGRGANQPQHF	TGTGCCAGCAGCAAAGCGGGACAGGGAAGGGGTGCGAATCAGCCCCAGCATTTT
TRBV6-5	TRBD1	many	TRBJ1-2	CASSLQGASGYGYTF	TGTGCCAGCAGCCTGCAGGGGGCGAGTGGTTATGGCTACACCTTC
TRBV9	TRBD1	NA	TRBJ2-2	CASSVRTGGRLGELFF	TGTGCCAGCAGCGTTCGGACAGGGGGCCGGTTAGGGGAGCTGTTTTTT
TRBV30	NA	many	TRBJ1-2	CAWCTSRYRKTYGYTF	TGTGCCTGGTGCACCTCGCGTTATAGAAAGACCTATGGCTACACCTTC
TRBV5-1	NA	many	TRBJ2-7	CASSLAPSGLSSYEQYF	TGCGCCAGCAGCTTGGCGCCGTCCGGGTTGAGCTCCTACGAGCAGTACTTC
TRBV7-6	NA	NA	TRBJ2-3	CASSSKPTDTQYF	TGTGCCAGCAGCTCGAAGCCCACGGATACGCAGTATTTT